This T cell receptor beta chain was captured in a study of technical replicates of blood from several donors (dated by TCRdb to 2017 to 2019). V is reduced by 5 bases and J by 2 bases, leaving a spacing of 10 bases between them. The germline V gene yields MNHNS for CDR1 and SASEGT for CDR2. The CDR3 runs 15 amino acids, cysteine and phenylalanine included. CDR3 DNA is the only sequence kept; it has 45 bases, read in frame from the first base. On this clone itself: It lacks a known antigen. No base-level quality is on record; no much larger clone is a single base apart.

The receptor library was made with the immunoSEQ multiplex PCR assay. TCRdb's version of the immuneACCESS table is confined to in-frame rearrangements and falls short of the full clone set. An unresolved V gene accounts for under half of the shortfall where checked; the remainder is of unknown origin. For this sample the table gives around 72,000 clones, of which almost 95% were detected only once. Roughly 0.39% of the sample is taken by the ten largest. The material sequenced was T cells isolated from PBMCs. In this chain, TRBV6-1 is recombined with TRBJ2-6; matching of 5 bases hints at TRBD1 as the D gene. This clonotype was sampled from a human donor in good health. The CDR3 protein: CASSTGITGANVLTF. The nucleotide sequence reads TGTGCCAGCAGTACAGGCATTACTGGGGCCAACGTCCTGACTTTC.